Below, 9 T cell receptor beta chains from the same sample are listed, as sequenced in a study of cytomegalovirus exposure and HLA in healthy donors. In the PCR, 60 Vbeta and 13 Jbeta primers were used. Generated by immunoSEQ multiplex PCR, the TCRdb table keeps only in-frame clones and is missing some. This table holds 250,000 to 350,000 clones, approximately 90% found once. The material sequenced was PBMCs. All receptors derive from a man aged 35 to 55 in good health and CMV-seropositive.

The chain has TRBV5-1 and TRBJ2-3, with D perhaps TRBD2 (6 bases). V was pared by 4 bases and J by 4 bases, with 16 bases between. This CDR3 spans 15 amino acids. Germline CDR1 SGHRS, CDR2 YFSETQ. This chain's CDR3 is CASSPPGGPSDTQYF. As DNA, the CDR3 is TGCGCCAGCAGCCCACCAGGAGGGCCCTCAGATACGCAGTATTTT.

The V and J genes are TRBV19 and TRBJ2-1; 13 nucleotides match TRBD2. The CDR3 covers 18 residues. The trim removed 2 bases at V and 8 bases at J, leaving 12 bases unmatched. Per germline, CDR1 LNHDA and CDR2 SQIVND (reference sequence). In DNA, the CDR3 is TGTGCCAGTAGTATAAGGACTAGCGGGAGCCTATCGACGGATGAGCAGTTCTTC. Its translation: CASSIRTSGSLSTDEQFF.

This clone has more than one count but fewer than ten. The rearrangement links TRBV9 to TRBJ2-2, with 10 bases aligning to TRBD2. V shed 4 bases, J shed 7 bases, and the junction held 4 bases outside the gene matches. CDR3 length: 14 residues. Germline values: CDR1 SGDLS, CDR2 YYNGEE. This chain's CDR3 is CASSSGRVGGELFF. The CDR3 DNA reads as TGTGCCAGCAGCAGCGGGAGGGTCGGCGGGGAGCTGTTTTTT.

The rearrangement links TRBV6-5 to TRBJ2-1, with a weak D call TRBD2 (5 bases). This CDR3 has 15 amino acids. Per germline, CDR1 MNHEY and CDR2 SVGAGI. Between the trimmed V and J ends, which lost 4 bases and 0 bases, there was a span of 10 bases. CDR3 in DNA: TGTGCCAGCAGTTCTCCGGGAATCTCCTACAATGAGCAGTTCTTC. It yields the protein CASSSPGISYNEQFF.

Concerning this clone: One junction end disagrees with the germline gene, perhaps due to a read error. The rearrangement links TRBV7-2 to TRBJ2-7; 8 nucleotides align to TRBD1. The CDR3 has 11 residues. CDR1 and CDR2 from the germline V gene are SGHTA and FQGNSA. The CDR3 loop reads CASSLRDRLLF. The DNA for the CDR3 is TGTGCCAGCAGCCTCCGGGACAGGCTCCTCTTC. Complete variable domain (other parts from reference TRBV7-2 and TRBJ2-7): GAGVSQSPSNKVTEKGKDVELRCDPISGHTALYWYRQSLGQGLEFLIYFQGNSAPDKSGLPSDRFSAERTGGSVSTLTIQRTQQEDSAVYLCASSLRDRLLFGPGTRLTVT.

The chain employs TRBV18 and TRBJ2-7; D is perhaps TRBD1 (6 bases). The V end lost 0 bases, the J end lost 3 bases, and 9 bases lay between the germline ends. Germline CDR1 and CDR2: KGHSH and LQKENI. There are 14 residues in the CDR3. The CDR3 nucleotides read TGTGCCAGCTCACCACCCGCGGACAGCTACGAGCAGTACTTC. Translated: CASSPPADSYEQYF.

The V gene is TRBV5-1, the J gene TRBJ2-2, with 8 bases lining up with TRBD1. Trimming at V came to 0 bases and at J to 5 bases, leaving 6 bases not matched to a gene. This CDR3 is 16 amino acids long. CDR1 and CDR2 from the germline V gene are SGHRS and YFSETQ. Written as DNA, the CDR3 is TGCGCCAGCAGCTTGGCCGCAGGGGGCTGGACCGGGGAGCTGTTTTTT. Its translation: CASSLAAGGWTGELFF.

This clone showed up just a few times. The J gene is TRBJ2-7, the V gene TRBV28, with a possible D match to TRBD1 (5 bases). Germline assignment: CDR1 MDHEN and CDR2 SYDVKM. There are 12 residues in the CDR3. V was pared by 2 bases and J by 5 bases, with 7 bases between. The CDR3 sequence is CASSLRGHEQYF. The DNA for the CDR3 is TGTGCCAGCAGTTTAAGGGGTCACGAGCAGTACTTC.

The chain recombines TRBV6-4 with TRBJ2-5; 7 nucleotides line up with TRBD1. CDR3 length: 15 amino acids. With 2 bases clipped from V and 2 bases from J, the junction kept 5 bases outside the gene matches. Germline loops: CDR1 MRHNA, CDR2 SNTAGT. The CDR3 region has the DNA TGTGCCAGCAGTGACCTCAAGGGGGCTCAAGAGACCCAGTACTTC. It yields the protein CASSDLKGAQETQYF.